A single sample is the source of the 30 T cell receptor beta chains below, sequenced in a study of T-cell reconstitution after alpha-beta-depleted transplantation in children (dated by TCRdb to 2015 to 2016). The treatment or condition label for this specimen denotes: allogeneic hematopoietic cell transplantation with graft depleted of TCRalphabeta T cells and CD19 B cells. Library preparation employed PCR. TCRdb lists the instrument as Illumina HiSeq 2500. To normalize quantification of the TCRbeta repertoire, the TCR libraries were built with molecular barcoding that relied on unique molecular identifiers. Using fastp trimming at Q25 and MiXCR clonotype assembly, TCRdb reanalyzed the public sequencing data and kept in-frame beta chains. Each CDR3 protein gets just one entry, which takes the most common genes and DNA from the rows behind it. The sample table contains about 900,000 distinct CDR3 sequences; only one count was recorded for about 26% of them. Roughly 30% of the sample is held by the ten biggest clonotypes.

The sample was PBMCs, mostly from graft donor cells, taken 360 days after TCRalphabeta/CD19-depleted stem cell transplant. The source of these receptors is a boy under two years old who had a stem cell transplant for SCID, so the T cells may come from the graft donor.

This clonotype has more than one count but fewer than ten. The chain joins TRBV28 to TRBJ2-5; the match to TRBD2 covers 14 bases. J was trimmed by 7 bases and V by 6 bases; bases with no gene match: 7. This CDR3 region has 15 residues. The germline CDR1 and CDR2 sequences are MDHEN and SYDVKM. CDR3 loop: CASRARGLAGGTQYF. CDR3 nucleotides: TGTGCCAGCAGGGCCCGAGGACTAGCGGGGGGGACCCAGTACTTC.

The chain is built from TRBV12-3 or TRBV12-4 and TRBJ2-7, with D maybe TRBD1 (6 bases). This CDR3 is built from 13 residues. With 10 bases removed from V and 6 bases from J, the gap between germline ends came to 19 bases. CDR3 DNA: TGTGCCACCGGTCCCGAGACAGGCGTCGAGCAGTACTTC. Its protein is CATGPETGVEQYF.

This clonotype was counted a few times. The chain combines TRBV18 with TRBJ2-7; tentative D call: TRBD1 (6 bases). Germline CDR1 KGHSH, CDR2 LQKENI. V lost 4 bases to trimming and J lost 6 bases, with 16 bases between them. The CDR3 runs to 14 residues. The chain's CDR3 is CASSLLTGFGEQYF. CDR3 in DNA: TGTGCCAGCTCACTATTAACAGGGTTCGGCGAGCAGTACTTC.

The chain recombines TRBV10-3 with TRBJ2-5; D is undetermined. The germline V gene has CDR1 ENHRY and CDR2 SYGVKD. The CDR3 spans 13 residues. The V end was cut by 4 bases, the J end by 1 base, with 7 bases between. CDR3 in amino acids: CAISGPAQETQYF. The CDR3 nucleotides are TGTGCCATCAGTGGACCCGCCCAAGAGACCCAGTACTTC.

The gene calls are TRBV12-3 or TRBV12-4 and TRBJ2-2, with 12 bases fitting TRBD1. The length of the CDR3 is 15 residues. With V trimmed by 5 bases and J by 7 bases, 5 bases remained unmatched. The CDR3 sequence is CASSRDRGRIGELFF. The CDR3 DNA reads TGTGCCAGCAGTCGGGACAGGGGGCGCATCGGGGAGCTGTTTTTT.

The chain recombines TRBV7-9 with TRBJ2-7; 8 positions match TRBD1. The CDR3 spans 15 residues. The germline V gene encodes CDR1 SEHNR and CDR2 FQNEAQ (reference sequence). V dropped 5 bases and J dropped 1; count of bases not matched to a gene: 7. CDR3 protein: CASSEARTGSYEQYF. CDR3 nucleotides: TGTGCCAGCAGCGAGGCCCGGACAGGGTCCTACGAGCAGTACTTC.

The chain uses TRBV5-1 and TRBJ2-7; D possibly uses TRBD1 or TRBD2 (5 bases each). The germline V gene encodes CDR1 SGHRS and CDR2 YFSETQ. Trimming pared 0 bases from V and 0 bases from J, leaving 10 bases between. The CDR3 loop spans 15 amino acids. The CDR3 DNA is TGCGCCAGCAGCTTGGAGGGACGGCACTCCTACGAGCAGTACTTC. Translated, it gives CASSLEGRHSYEQYF. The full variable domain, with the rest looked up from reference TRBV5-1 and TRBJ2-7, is KAGVTQTPRYLIKTRGQQVTLSCSPISGHRSVSWYQQTPGQGLQFLFEYFSETQRNKGNFPGRFSGRQFSNSRSEMNVSTLELGDSALYLCASSLEGRHSYEQYFGPGTRLTVT.

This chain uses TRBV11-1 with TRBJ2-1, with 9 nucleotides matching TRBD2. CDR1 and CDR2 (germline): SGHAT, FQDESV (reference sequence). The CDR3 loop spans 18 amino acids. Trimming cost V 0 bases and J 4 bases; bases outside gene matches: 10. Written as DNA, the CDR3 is TGTGCCAGCAGCTTAGCGCAAAAAGCGGGGGGCCGGTACAATGAGCAGTTCTTC. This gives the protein CASSLAQKAGGRYNEQFF. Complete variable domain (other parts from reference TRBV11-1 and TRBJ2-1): EAEVAQSPRYKITEKSQAVAFWCDPISGHATLYWYRQILGQGPELLVQFQDESVVDDSQLPKDRFSAERLKGVDSTLKIQPAELGDSAMYLCASSLAQKAGGRYNEQFFGPGTRLTVL.

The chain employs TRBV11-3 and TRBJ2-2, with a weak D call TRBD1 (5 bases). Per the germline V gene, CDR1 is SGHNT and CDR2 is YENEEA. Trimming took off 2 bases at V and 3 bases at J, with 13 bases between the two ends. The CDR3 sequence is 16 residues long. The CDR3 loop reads CASSLTGGWHTGELFF. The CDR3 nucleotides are TGTGCCAGCAGCTTAACAGGTGGTTGGCACACCGGGGAGCTGTTTTTT.

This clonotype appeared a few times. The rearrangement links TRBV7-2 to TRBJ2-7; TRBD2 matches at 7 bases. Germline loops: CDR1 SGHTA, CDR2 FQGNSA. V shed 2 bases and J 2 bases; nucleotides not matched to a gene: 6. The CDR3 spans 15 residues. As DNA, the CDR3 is TGTGCCAGCAGCTTAAGACGGGGGGTTACCTACGAGCAGTACTTC. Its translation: CASSLRRGVTYEQYF.

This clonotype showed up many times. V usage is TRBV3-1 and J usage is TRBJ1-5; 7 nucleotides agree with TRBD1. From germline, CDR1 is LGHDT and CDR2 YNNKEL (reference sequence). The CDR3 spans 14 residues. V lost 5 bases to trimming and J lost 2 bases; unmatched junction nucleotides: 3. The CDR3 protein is CASSFGQGNQPQHF. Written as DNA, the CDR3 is TGTGCCAGCAGCTTCGGACAGGGCAATCAGCCCCAGCATTTT. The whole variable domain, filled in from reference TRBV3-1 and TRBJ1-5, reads DTAVSQTPKYLVTQMGNDKSIKCEQNLGHDTMYWYKQDSKKFLKIMFSYNNKELIINETVPNRFSPKSPDKAHLNLHINSLELGDSAVYFCASSFGQGNQPQHFGDGTRLSIL.

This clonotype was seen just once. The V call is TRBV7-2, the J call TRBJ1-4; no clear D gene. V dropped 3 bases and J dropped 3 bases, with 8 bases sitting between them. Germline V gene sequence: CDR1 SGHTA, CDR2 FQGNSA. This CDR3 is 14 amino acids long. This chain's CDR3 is CASSFAPSNEKLFF. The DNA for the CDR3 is TGTGCCAGCAGCTTTGCGCCCTCTAATGAAAAACTGTTTTTT.

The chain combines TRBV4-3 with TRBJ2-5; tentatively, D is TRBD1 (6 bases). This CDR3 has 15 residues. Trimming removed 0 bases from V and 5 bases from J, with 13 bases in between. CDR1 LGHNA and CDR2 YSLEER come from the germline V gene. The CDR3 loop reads CASSQDGDISETQYF. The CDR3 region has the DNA TGCGCCAGCAGCCAAGATGGGGACATTTCGGAGACCCAGTACTTC.

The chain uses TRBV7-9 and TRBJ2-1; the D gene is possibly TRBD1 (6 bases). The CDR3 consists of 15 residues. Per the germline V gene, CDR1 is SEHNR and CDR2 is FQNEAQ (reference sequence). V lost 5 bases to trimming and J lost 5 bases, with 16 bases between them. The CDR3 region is CASSPGVSYNNEQFF. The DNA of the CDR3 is TGTGCCAGCAGCCCAGGGGTTTCCTATAACAATGAGCAGTTCTTC.

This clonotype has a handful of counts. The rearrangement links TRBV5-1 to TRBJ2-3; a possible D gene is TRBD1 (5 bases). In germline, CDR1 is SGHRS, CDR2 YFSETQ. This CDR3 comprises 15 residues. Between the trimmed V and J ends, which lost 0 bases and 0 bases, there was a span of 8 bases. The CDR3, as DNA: TGCGCCAGCAGCTTGGCAGGGAAAAGCACAGATACGCAGTATTTT. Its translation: CASSLAGKSTDTQYF.

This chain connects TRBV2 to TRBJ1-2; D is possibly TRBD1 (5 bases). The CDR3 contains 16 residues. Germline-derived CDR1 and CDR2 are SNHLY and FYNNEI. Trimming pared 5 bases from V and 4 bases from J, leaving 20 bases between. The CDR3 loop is CASSPGDRGLIYGYTF. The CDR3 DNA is TGTGCCAGCAGTCCGGGTGATCGGGGACTGATCTATGGCTACACCTTC.

CDR3 in amino acids: CASSPDRGYEQFF. In DNA form, the CDR3 reads TGTGCCAGCAGCCCGGACAGGGGTTATGAGCAGTTCTTC. The genes are TRBV5-8 and TRBJ2-1; 9 positions match TRBD1. Germline CDR1 and CDR2: SGHTS and YDEGEE. J was trimmed by 8 bases and V by 4 bases; bases with no gene match: 4. The CDR3 totals 13 residues.

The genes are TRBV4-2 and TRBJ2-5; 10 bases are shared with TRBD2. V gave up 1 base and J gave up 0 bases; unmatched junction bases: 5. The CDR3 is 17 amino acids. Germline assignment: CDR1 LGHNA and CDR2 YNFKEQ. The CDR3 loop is CASSQVPLAGYQETQYF. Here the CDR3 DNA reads TGTGCCAGCAGCCAAGTCCCACTAGCGGGGTACCAAGAGACCCAGTACTTC.

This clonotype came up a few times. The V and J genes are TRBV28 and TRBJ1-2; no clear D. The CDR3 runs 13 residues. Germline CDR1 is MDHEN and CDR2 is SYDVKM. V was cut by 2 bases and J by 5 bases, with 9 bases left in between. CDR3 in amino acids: CASSLGRRYGYTF. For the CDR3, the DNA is TGTGCCAGCAGTTTAGGCAGGAGATATGGCTACACCTTC.

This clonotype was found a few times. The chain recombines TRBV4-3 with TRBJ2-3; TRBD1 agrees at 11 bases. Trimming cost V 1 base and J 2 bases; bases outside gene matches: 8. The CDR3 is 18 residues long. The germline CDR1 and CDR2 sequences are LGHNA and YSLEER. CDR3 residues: CASSQVPGQGEATDTQYF. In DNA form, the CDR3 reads TGCGCCAGCAGCCAAGTCCCGGGACAGGGGGAGGCCACAGATACGCAGTATTTT.

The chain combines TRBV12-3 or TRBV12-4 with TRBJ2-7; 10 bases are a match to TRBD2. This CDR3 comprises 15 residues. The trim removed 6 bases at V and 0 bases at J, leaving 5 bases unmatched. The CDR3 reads CASSHSGGHSYEQYF. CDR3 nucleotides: TGTGCCAGCAGCCATAGCGGGGGGCACTCCTACGAGCAGTACTTC.

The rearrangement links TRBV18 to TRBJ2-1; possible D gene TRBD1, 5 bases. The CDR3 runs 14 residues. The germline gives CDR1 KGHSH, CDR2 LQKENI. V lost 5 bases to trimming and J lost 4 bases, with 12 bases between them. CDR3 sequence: CASSGQGRYNEQFF. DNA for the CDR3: TGTGCCAGCTCAGGCCAGGGCCGGTACAATGAGCAGTTCTTC.

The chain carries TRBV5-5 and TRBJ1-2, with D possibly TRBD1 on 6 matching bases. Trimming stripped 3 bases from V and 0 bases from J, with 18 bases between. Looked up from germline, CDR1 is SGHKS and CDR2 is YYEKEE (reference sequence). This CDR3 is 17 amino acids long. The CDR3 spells CASSSMIPGDSNYGYTF. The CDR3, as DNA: TGTGCCAGCAGCTCTATGATTCCAGGGGATTCTAACTATGGCTACACCTTC.

CDR3 loop: CASSLGGPWFYNSPLHF. DNA of the CDR3: TGTGCCAGCAGCTTAGGAGGCCCTTGGTTCTATAATTCACCCCTCCACTTT. This chain links TRBV7-2 with TRBJ1-6; D not resolved. The germline V gene encodes CDR1 SGHTA and CDR2 FQGNSA. Trimming shortened V by 1 base and J by 3 bases, and 13 bases separated the two germline ends. This CDR3 comprises 17 residues. Full variable domain (missing parts from reference TRBV7-2 and TRBJ1-6): GAGVSQSPSNKVTEKGKDVELRCDPISGHTALYWYRQSLGQGLEFLIYFQGNSAPDKSGLPSDRFSAERTGGSVSTLTIQRTQQEDSAVYLCASSLGGPWFYNSPLHFGNGTRLTVT.

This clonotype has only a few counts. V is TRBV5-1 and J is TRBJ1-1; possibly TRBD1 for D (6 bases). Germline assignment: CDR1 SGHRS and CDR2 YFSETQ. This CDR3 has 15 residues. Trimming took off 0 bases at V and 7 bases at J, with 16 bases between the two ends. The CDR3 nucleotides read TGCGCCAGCAGCTTGGGGACAGTGGAACGAAGTGAAGCTTTCTTT. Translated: CASSLGTVERSEAFF. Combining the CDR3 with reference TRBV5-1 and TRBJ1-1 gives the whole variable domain KAGVTQTPRYLIKTRGQQVTLSCSPISGHRSVSWYQQTPGQGLQFLFEYFSETQRNKGNFPGRFSGRQFSNSRSEMNVSTLELGDSALYLCASSLGTVERSEAFFGQGTRLTVV.

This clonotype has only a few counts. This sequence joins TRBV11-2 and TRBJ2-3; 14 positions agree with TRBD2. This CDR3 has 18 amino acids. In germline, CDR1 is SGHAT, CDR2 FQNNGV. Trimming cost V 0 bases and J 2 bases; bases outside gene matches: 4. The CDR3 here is CASSLDLTSGGATDTQYF. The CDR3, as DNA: TGTGCCAGCAGCTTAGATCTGACTAGCGGGGGGGCCACAGATACGCAGTATTTT.

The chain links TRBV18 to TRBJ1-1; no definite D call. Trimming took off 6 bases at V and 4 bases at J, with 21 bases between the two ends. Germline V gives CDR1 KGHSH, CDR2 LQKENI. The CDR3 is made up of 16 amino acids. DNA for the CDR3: TGTGCCAGCTCCCCCCGCGATAAGGGTTTTGGCACTGAAGCTTTCTTT. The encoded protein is CASSPRDKGFGTEAFF.

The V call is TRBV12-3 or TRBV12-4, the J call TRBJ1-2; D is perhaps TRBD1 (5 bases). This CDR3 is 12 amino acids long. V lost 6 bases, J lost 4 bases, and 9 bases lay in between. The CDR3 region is CASSAQVYGYTF. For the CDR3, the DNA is TGTGCCAGCAGCGCACAGGTCTATGGCTACACCTTC.

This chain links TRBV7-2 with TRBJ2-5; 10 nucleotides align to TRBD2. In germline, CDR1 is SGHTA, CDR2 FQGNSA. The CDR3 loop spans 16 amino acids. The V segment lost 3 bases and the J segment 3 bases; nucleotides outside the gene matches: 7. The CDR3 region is CASSFIAGGSEETQYF. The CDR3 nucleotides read TGTGCCAGCAGCTTCATAGCGGGGGGTTCGGAAGAGACCCAGTACTTC.

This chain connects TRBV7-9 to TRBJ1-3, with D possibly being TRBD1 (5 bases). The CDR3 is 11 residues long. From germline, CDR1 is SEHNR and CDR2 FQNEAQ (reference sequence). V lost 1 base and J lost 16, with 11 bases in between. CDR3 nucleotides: TGTGCCAGCAGCTTAGATTCGACAGCCTATTTT. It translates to CASSLDSTAYF.